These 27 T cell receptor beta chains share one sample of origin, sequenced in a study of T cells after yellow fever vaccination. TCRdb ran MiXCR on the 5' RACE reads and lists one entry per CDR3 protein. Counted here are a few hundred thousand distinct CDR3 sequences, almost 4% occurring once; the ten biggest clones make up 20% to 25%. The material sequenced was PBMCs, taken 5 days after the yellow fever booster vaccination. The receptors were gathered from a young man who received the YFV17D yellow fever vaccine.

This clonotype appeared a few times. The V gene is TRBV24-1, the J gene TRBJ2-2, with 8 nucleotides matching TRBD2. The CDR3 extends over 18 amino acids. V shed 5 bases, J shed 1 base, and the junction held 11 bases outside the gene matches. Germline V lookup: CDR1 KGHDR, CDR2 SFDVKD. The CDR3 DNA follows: TGTGCCACCAGTGGTTTAGCGGGATACCCGGGGAACACCGGGGAGCTGTTTTTT. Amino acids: CATSGLAGYPGNTGELFF.

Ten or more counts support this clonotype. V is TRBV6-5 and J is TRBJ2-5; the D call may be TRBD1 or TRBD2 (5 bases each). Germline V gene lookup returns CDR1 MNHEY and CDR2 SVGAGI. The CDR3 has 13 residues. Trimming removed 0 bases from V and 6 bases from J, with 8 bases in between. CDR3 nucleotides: TGTGCCAGCAGTTACTCGAGGGGTCAGACCCAGTACTTC. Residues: CASSYSRGQTQYF.

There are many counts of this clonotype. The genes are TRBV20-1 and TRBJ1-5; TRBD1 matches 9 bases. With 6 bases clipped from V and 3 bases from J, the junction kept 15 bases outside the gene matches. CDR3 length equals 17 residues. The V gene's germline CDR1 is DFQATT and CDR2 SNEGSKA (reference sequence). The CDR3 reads CSASATGTGHFNQPQHF. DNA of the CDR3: TGCAGTGCGAGTGCGACCGGGACAGGGCATTTCAATCAGCCCCAGCATTTT.

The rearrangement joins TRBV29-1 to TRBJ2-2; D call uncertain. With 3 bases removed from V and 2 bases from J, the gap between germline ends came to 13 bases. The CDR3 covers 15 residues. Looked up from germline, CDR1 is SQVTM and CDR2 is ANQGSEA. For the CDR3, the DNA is TGCAGCGTTGAGCTAGTAGGTGTTAACACCGGGGAGCTGTTTTTT. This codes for CSVELVGVNTGELFF.

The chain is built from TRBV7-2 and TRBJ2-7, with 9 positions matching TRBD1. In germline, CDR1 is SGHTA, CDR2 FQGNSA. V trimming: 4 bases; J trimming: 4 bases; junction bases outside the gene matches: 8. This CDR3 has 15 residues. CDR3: CASSSPDRGVYEQYF. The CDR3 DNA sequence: TGTGCCAGCAGCTCCCCTGACAGGGGGGTTTACGAGCAGTACTTC.

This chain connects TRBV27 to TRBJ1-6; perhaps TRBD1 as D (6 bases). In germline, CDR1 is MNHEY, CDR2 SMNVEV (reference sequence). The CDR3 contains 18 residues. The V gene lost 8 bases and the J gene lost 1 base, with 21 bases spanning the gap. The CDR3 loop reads CASSSSEGGWSYNSPLHF. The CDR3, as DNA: TGTGCCAGCTCTTCCTCCGAAGGGGGATGGTCCTATAATTCACCCCTCCACTTT.

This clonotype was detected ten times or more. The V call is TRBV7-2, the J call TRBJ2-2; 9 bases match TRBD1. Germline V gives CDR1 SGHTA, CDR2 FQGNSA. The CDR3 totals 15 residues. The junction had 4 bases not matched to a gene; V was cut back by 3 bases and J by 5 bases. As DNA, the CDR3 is TGTGCCAGCAGCTTCGGGACAGGGACTACCGGGGAGCTGTTTTTT. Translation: CASSFGTGTTGELFF.

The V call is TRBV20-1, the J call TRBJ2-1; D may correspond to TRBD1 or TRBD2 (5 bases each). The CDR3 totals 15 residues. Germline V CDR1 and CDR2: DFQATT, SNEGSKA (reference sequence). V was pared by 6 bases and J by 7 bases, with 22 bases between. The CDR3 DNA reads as TGCAGTGCCGCCGACCCCGGGACCTGGGGTAATGAGCAGTTCTTC. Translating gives CSAADPGTWGNEQFF.

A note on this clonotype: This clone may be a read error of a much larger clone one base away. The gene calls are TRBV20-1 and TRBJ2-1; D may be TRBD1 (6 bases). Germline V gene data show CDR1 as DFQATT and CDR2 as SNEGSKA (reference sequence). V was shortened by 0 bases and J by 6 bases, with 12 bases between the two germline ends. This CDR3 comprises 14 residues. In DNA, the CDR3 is TGCAGTGCTAGAGATGCTGAAGGGGGCAATGAGCAGTTCTTC. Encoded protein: CSARDAEGGNEQFF.

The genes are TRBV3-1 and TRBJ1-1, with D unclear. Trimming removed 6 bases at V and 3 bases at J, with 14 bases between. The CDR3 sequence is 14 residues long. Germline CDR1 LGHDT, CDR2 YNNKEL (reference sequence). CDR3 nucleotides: TGTGCCAGCAGACGGACGGTCGCGTACACTGAAGCTTTCTTT. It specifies CASRRTVAYTEAFF.

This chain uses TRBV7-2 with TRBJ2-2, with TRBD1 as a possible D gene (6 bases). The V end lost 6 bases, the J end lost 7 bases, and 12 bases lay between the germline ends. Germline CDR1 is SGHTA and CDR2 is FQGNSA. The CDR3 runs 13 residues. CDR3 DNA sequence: TGTGCCAGCAGTAAATACAGGGTCGGGGAGCTGTTTTTT. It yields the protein CASSKYRVGELFF.

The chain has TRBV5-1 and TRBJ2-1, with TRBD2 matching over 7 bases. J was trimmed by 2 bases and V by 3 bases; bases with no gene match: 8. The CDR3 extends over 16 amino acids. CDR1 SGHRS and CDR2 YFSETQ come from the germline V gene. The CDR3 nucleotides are TGCGCCAGCAGCTGGGGGAGCGGGGAAACCTACAATGAGCAGTTCTTC. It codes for CASSWGSGETYNEQFF.

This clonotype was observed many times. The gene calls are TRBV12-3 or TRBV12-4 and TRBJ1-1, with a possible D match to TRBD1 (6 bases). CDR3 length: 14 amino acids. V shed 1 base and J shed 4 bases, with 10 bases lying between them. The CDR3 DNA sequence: TGTGCCAGCAGTTTAGTGATGGGGGCCACTGAAGCTTTCTTT. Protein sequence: CASSLVMGATEAFF.

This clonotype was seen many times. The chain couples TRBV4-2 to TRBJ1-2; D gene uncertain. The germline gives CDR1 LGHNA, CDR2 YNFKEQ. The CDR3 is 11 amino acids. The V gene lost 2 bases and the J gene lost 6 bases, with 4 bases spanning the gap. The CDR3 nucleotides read TGTGCCAGCAGCCAATCGGATGGCTACACCTTC. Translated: CASSQSDGYTF.

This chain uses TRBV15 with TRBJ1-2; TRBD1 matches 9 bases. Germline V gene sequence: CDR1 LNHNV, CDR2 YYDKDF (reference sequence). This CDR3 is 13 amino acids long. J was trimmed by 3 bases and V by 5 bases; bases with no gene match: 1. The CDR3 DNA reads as TGTGCCACCAGCTGGACAGGGGACTATGGCTACACCTTC. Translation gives CATSWTGDYGYTF.

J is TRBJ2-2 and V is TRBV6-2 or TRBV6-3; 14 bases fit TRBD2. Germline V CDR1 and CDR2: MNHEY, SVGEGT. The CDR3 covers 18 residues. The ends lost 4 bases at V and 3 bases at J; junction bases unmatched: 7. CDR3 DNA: TGTGCCAGCAGTTCGCCGGGACTAGCGGGGGCCTACACCGGGGAGCTGTTTTTT. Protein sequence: CASSSPGLAGAYTGELFF.

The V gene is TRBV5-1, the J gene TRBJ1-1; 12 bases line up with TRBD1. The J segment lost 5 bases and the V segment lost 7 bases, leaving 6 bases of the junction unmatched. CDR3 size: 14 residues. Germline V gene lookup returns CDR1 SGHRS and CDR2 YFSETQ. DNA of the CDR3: TGCGCCAGCCTGGGACAGGGGGCTAGTACTGAAGCTTTCTTT. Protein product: CASLGQGASTEAFF.

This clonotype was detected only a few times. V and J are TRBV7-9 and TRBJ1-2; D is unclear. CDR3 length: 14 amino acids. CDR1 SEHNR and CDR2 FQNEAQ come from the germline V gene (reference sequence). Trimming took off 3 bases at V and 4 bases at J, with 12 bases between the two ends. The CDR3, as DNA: TGTGCCAGCAGCTTTGCAGCGAACCCCTATGGCTACACCTTC. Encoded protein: CASSFAANPYGYTF. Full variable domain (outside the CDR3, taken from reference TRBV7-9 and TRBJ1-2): DTGVSQNPRHKITKRGQNVTFRCDPISEHNRLYWYRQTLGQGPEFLTYFQNEAQLEKSRLLSDRFSAERPKGSFSTLEIQRTEQGDSAMYLCASSFAANPYGYTFGSGTRLTVV.

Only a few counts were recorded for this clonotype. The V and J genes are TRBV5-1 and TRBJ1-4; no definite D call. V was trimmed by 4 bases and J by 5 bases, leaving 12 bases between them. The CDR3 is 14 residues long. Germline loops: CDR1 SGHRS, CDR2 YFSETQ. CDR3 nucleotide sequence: TGCGCCAGCAGCCCCGACACGTGGAATGAAAAACTGTTTTTT. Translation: CASSPDTWNEKLFF.

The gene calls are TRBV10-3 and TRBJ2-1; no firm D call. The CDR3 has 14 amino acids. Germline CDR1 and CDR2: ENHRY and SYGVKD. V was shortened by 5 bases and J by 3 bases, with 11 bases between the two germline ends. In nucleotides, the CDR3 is TGTGCCATCAGTACGCCCATTCTCTACAATGAGCAGTTCTTC. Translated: CAISTPILYNEQFF.

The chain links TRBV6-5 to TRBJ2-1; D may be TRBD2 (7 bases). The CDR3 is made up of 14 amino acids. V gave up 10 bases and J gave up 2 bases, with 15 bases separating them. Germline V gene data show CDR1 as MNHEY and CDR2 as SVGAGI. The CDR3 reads CATRNGGPYNEQFF. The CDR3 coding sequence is TGTGCCACCAGAAACGGGGGGCCCTACAATGAGCAGTTCTTC.

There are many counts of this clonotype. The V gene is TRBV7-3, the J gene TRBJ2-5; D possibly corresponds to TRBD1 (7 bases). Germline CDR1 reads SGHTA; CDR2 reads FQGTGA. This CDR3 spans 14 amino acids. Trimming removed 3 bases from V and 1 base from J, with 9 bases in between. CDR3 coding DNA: TGTGCCAGCAGCTTCCAGGGGGGCCAAGAGACCCAGTACTTC. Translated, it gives CASSFQGGQETQYF. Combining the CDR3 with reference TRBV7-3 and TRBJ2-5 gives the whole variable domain GAGVSQTPSNKVTEKGKYVELRCDPISGHTALYWYRQSLGQGPEFLIYFQGTGAADDSGLPNDRFFAVRPEGSVSTLKIQRTERGDSAVYLCASSFQGGQETQYFGPGTRLLVL.

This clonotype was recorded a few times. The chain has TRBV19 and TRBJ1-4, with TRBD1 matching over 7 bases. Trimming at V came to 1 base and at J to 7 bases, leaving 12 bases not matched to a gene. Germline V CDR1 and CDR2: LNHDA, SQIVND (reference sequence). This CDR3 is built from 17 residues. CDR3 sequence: CASSIARLDRRIEKLFF. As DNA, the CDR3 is TGTGCCAGTAGTATAGCTCGTTTGGACAGGAGGATTGAAAAACTGTTTTTT.

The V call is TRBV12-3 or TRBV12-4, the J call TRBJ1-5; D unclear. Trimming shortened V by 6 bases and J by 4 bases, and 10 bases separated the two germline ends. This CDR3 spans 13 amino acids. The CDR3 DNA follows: TGTGCCAGCAGAAAAGAAGGTAATCAGCCCCAGCATTTT. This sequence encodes CASRKEGNQPQHF.

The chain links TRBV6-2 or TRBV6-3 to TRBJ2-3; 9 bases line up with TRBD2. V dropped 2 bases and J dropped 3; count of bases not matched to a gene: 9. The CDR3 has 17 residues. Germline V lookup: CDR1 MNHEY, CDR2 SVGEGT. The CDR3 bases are TGTGCCAGCAGTTACATCGAGCGGGGGGTAAAGACAGATACGCAGTATTTT. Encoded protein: CASSYIERGVKTDTQYF.

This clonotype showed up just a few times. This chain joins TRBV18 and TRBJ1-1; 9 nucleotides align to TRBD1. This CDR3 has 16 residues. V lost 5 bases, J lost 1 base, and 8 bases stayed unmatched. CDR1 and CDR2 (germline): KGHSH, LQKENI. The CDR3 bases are TGTGCCAGCTCATACACAGGGGGCGCGGGGAACACTGAAGCTTTCTTT. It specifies CASSYTGGAGNTEAFF.

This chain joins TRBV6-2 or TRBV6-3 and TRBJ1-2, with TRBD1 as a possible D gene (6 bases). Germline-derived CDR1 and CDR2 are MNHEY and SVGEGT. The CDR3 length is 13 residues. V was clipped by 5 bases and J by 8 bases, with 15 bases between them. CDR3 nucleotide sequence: TGTGCCAGCAGTGCCGCAGGGGTCGCGGGCTACACCTTC. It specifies CASSAAGVAGYTF.